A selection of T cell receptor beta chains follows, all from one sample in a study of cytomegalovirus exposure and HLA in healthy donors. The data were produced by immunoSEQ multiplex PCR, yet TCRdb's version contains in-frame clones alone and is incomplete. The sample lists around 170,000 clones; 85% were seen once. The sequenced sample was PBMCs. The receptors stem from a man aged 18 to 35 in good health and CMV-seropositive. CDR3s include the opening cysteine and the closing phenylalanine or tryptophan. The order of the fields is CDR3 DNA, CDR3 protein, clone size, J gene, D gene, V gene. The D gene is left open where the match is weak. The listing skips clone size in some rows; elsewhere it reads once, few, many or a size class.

DNA: TGTGCCTGGAGTGTACAAAGACACCTGAACACTGAAGCTTTCTTT
CDR3: CAWSVQRHLNTEAFF
size: NA
J: TRBJ1-1
D: NA
V: TRBV30

DNA: TGTGCCAGTAGTCACTCTCGGGACAGGGCGGGGGACTACGAGCAGTACTTC
CDR3: CASSHSRDRAGDYEQYF
size: NA
J: TRBJ2-7
D: TRBD1
V: TRBV19

DNA: TGCGCCAGCAGTGAGGGGGGACAGGGGTACCCTGAAGCTTTCTTT
CDR3: CASSEGGQGYPEAFF
size: NA
J: TRBJ1-1
D: TRBD1
V: TRBV10-2

DNA: TGTGCCAGCAGCTTCCGGGACAGGGCTTCACCCCTCCACTTT
CDR3: CASSFRDRASPLHF
size: few
J: TRBJ1-6
D: TRBD1
V: TRBV5-6

DNA: TGCGCCAGCAGCCAAATAACAGGGATCCCTAGGACTGAAGCTTTCTTT
CDR3: CASSQITGIPRTEAFF
size: NA
J: TRBJ1-1
D: NA
V: TRBV4-1

DNA: TGTGCCAGCAGTTTTTCAAATGAGCAGTTCTTC
CDR3: CASSFSNEQFF
size: NA
J: TRBJ2-1
D: NA
V: TRBV28

DNA: TGTGCCAGCTTCGGCCCACTTGGGAACGGGAAAAAGTACGAGCAGTACTTC
CDR3: CASFGPLGNGKKYEQYF
size: NA
J: TRBJ2-7
D: NA
V: TRBV11-2

DNA: TGTGCCATCAGTAGCGGGGGGGCCCGATCAGATACGCAGTATTTT
CDR3: CAISSGGARSDTQYF
size: NA
J: TRBJ2-3
D: TRBD2
V: TRBV10-3

DNA: TGCGCCAGCAGCCCACAGGGGAACACCGGGGAGCTGTTTTTT
CDR3: CASSPQGNTGELFF
size: NA
J: TRBJ2-2
D: NA
V: TRBV5-1

DNA: TGCAGCGCGGTGACAGGGTTTAATTCACCCCTCCACTTT
CDR3: CSAVTGFNSPLHF
size: NA
J: TRBJ1-6
D: TRBD1
V: TRBV29-1

DNA: TGTGCCTGGGGAACTAGCGGGGGGGCTGCAGATACGCAGTATTTT
CDR3: CAWGTSGGAADTQYF
size: once
J: TRBJ2-3
D: TRBD2
V: TRBV30

DNA: TGTGCCAGCAGAGACAGGGGAGGAAGCACTGAAGCTTTCTTT
CDR3: CASRDRGGSTEAFF
size: NA
J: TRBJ1-1
D: TRBD1
V: TRBV28

DNA: TGCGCCAGCTCAACAGGGACTGAAGCTTTCTTT
CDR3: CASSTGTEAFF
size: NA
J: TRBJ1-1
D: NA
V: TRBV10-1

DNA: TGTGCCTGGAGTCCTACAGGGGACAATGAGCAGTTCTTC
CDR3: CAWSPTGDNEQFF
size: NA
J: TRBJ2-1
D: TRBD1
V: TRBV30

DNA: TGTGCCATCAGCCCCGGGACTTCTGGAAACACCATATATTTT
CDR3: CAISPGTSGNTIYF
size: NA
J: TRBJ1-3
D: NA
V: TRBV10-3

DNA: TGCGCCAGCAGCTTACAGGGCGGGCTAGCGGTGGAGACCCAGTACTTC
CDR3: CASSLQGGLAVETQYF
size: NA
J: TRBJ2-5
D: NA
V: TRBV5-1

DNA: TGTGCCAGCACCACACTAGGAAACACCGGGGAGCTGTTTTTT
CDR3: CASTTLGNTGELFF
size: few
J: TRBJ2-2
D: NA
V: TRBV27

DNA: TGTGCCAGCAGCTGGGGAACAGCGGGGGTGACAGATACGCAGTATTTT
CDR3: CASSWGTAGVTDTQYF
size: NA
J: TRBJ2-3
D: TRBD2
V: TRBV11-1

DNA: TGTGCCAGCAGTGACGGCCTAGCCGGGGACACAGATACGCAGTATTTT
CDR3: CASSDGLAGDTDTQYF
size: NA
J: TRBJ2-3
D: NA
V: TRBV6-4

DNA: TGTGCCAGCAGTTCCGGGGTATGGGGCACTGAAGCTTTCTTT
CDR3: CASSSGVWGTEAFF
size: NA
J: TRBJ1-1
D: NA
V: TRBV11-3

DNA: TGTGCCAGCAGTGACCTGACAGGGTTGGAGCTACTTAACTATGGCTACACCTTC
CDR3: CASSDLTGLELLNYGYTF
size: NA
J: TRBJ1-2
D: TRBD1
V: TRBV6-1

DNA: TGTGCCAGCAGCTTAGCAGGGGGCAACTATGGCTACACCTTC
CDR3: CASSLAGGNYGYTF
size: NA
J: TRBJ1-2
D: TRBD1
V: TRBV7-2

DNA: TGTGCCTGGAGTGCAGGGGAAAATTCACCCCTCCACTTT
CDR3: CAWSAGENSPLHF
size: NA
J: TRBJ1-6
D: NA
V: TRBV30

DNA: TGTGCCAGCAGGCCTATAGCGGGAACCTACGAGCAGTACTTC
CDR3: CASRPIAGTYEQYF
size: NA
J: TRBJ2-7
D: TRBD2
V: TRBV6-1

DNA: TGTGCCAGCAGCTCGTCGGGGGGACACTCTGGAAACACCATATATTTT
CDR3: CASSSSGGHSGNTIYF
size: NA
J: TRBJ1-3
D: NA
V: TRBV7-2

DNA: TGTGCCAGCAGCTTCAGCGGTCTCCGAGATACGCAGTATTTT
CDR3: CASSFSGLRDTQYF
size: NA
J: TRBJ2-3
D: NA
V: TRBV5-6

DNA: TGTGCCAGCAGTCCCGGACAGGGATCCGCCGATGAGCAGTTCTTC
CDR3: CASSPGQGSADEQFF
size: NA
J: TRBJ2-1
D: TRBD1
V: TRBV27

DNA: TGTGCCAGACTCCCAGGGCTGGATTCACCCCTCCACTTT
CDR3: CARLPGLDSPLHF
size: NA
J: TRBJ1-6
D: NA
V: TRBV5-3

DNA: TGTGCCAGCAGTTTATCCCAGGGGGAGTTCCCCTACGAGCAGTACTTC
CDR3: CASSLSQGEFPYEQYF
size: NA
J: TRBJ2-7
D: TRBD1
V: TRBV27

DNA: TGTGCCAGCACCCCTCGAGGGACTAGCTCCTACAATGAGCAGTTCTTC
CDR3: CASTPRGTSSYNEQFF
size: NA
J: TRBJ2-1
D: TRBD2
V: TRBV7-9

DNA: TGTGCCAGCAGTGACTTAACCTACGAGCAGTACTTC
CDR3: CASSDLTYEQYF
size: NA
J: TRBJ2-7
D: NA
V: TRBV6-1